The 23 T cell receptor beta chains presented below share a single source sample, sequenced in a study of shared clonotypes between healthy human individuals. Libraries were prepared by immunoSEQ multiplex PCR; TCRdb keeps only in-frame clonotypes and omits some of them. The table lists some 200,000 clones, 60% to 75% of them singletons. Source material: memory CD4+ T cells sorted from blood. Documented subset: CD45RA-negative fraction. The receptors were sampled from a man aged 30 to 39 in good health.

This clone has only a few counts. The chain couples TRBV7-9 to TRBJ2-3; 7 nucleotides match TRBD1. From germline, CDR1 is SEHNR and CDR2 FQNEAQ (reference sequence). The CDR3 spans 15 residues. Trimming took 5 bases from V and 0 from J; bases not matched to a gene: 5. CDR3 amino acids: CASSRTGASTDTQYF. CDR3 nucleotide sequence: TGTGCCAGCAGCAGAACAGGGGCTAGCACAGATACGCAGTATTTT.

The V and J genes are TRBV5-4 and TRBJ2-5; a possible D gene is TRBD1 (5 bases). The CDR3 is 16 residues long. Germline assignment: CDR1 SGHNT and CDR2 YYREEE (reference sequence). Between the trimmed V and J ends, which lost 5 bases and 2 bases, there was a span of 19 bases. The CDR3: CASSFRAGTGQETQYF. CDR3 nucleotides: TGTGCCAGCAGTTTCCGGGCTGGTACAGGACAAGAGACCCAGTACTTC.

This chain joins TRBV7-2 and TRBJ1-5; maybe TRBD1 (5 bases). Germline lookup yields CDR1 SGHTA and CDR2 FQGNSA. The CDR3 is 15 residues long. The V and J ends lost 5 bases and 0 bases respectively, with 11 bases between them. In nucleotides, the CDR3 is TGTGCCAGCAGCCCCGGGGGGAGTAGCAATCAGCCCCAGCATTTT. Translated: CASSPGGSSNQPQHF.

The gene calls are TRBV15 and TRBJ2-1; TRBD2 matches at 8 bases. Germline lookup yields CDR1 LNHNV and CDR2 YYDKDF (reference sequence). The J segment lost 9 bases and the V segment lost 2 bases, leaving 9 bases of the junction unmatched. This CDR3 is built from 15 residues. CDR3 sequence: CATSRQSGSGAEQFF. CDR3 DNA: TGTGCCACCAGCAGACAAAGCGGGAGTGGAGCTGAGCAGTTCTTC. The full variable domain, with the rest looked up from reference TRBV15 and TRBJ2-1, is DAMVIQNPRYQVTQFGKPVTLSCSQTLNHNVMYWYQQKSSQAPKLLFHYYDKDFNNEADTPDNFQSRRPNTSFCFLDIRSPGLGDTAMYLCATSRQSGSGAEQFFGPGTRLTVL.

This chain connects TRBV5-1 to TRBJ2-1; 7 bases map to TRBD2. Germline V gives CDR1 SGHRS, CDR2 YFSETQ. The CDR3 length is 12 residues. After removal of 0 bases from V and 15 bases from J, the junction contained 6 bases not matched to a gene. CDR3 in amino acids: CASSLGVSGWFF. For the CDR3, the DNA is TGCGCCAGCAGCTTGGGGGTTAGCGGGTGGTTCTTC.

The genes are TRBV9 and TRBJ2-1; 10 nucleotides align to TRBD1. Trimming removed 4 bases from V and 9 bases from J; junction bases left unmatched: 7. This CDR3 is built from 14 residues. Germline V lookup: CDR1 SGDLS, CDR2 YYNGEE. For the CDR3, the DNA is TGTGCCAGCAGCCCCGGGACAGGGGACTCTGAGCAGTTCTTC. Translating gives CASSPGTGDSEQFF. The full variable domain, with the rest looked up from reference TRBV9 and TRBJ2-1, is DSGVTQTPKHLITATGQRVTLRCSPRSGDLSVYWYQQSLDQGLQFLIQYYNGEERAKGNILERFSAQQFPDLHSELNLSSLELGDSALYFCASSPGTGDSEQFFGPGTRLTVL.

The chain combines TRBV9 with TRBJ1-1; 8 bases fit TRBD1. V lost 5 bases, J lost 2 bases, and 8 bases stayed unmatched. CDR3 length equals 15 residues. Germline loops: CDR1 SGDLS, CDR2 YYNGEE. CDR3 nucleotide sequence: TGTGCCAGCAGGGGACCAGGACAGGGAAACACTGAAGCTTTCTTT. Amino acid sequence: CASRGPGQGNTEAFF.

This clone turned up a few times. The rearrangement uses TRBV28 and TRBJ2-1; D is perhaps TRBD1 (5 bases). CDR3 size: 15 residues. CDR1 is MDHEN, CDR2 SYDVKM, per germline. With 4 bases removed from V and 6 bases from J, the gap between germline ends came to 16 bases. Here the CDR3 DNA reads TGTGCCAGCAGTTCCCTCCCGAGGCAGGGCAATGAGCAGTTCTTC. Amino acids: CASSSLPRQGNEQFF.

The rearrangement links TRBV5-1 to TRBJ2-1; D tentatively reads TRBD1 or TRBD2 (5 bases each). This CDR3 region has 12 residues. The germline V and J ends were trimmed by 4 bases and 7 bases, with 9 bases remaining between them. CDR1 and CDR2 (germline): SGHRS, YFSETQ. This CDR3 reads CASSGGINEQFF. CDR3 DNA: TGCGCCAGCAGCGGGGGAATAAATGAGCAGTTCTTC.

In its sample, this clone was seen once. The chain has TRBV7-2 and TRBJ1-4; 7 nucleotides match TRBD1. The CDR3 is 15 residues long. Germline CDR1 and CDR2: SGHTA and FQGNSA. J was trimmed by 7 bases and V by 0 bases; bases with no gene match: 5. CDR3 in DNA: TGTGCCAGCAGCTTAGCGGGAGGGGGCAGTGAAAAACTGTTTTTT. It is translated as CASSLAGGGSEKLFF.

This chain joins TRBV28 and TRBJ1-1, with unresolved D. CDR1 and CDR2 from the germline V gene are MDHEN and SYDVKM. V lost 5 bases and J 3 bases, leaving 7 bases between the germline ends. CDR3 length: 12 residues. The CDR3 loop is CASSATHTEAFF. The CDR3 nucleotides are TGTGCCAGCAGTGCGACACACACTGAAGCTTTCTTT.

This clone is a singleton in its sample. This sequence joins TRBV5-1 and TRBJ2-7, with 7 positions matching TRBD1. The CDR3 sequence is 14 residues long. Trimming at V came to 2 bases and at J to 2 bases, leaving 4 bases not matched to a gene. CDR1 and CDR2 (germline): SGHRS, YFSETQ. The CDR3, as DNA: TGCGCCAGCAGCTTTGGGGGACAGACCTACGAGCAGTACTTC. Translation gives CASSFGGQTYEQYF.

V is TRBV29-1 and J is TRBJ1-4; 9 bases agree with TRBD1. The CDR3 consists of 13 residues. The germline CDR1 and CDR2 sequences are SQVTM and ANQGSEA. Trimming cost V 3 bases and J 10 bases; bases outside gene matches: 6. The CDR3 DNA reads as TGCAGCGTTGAGGACCGGGACAGGGTAAAACTGTTTTTT. This sequence encodes CSVEDRDRVKLFF. Variable domain in full (rest from reference TRBV29-1 and TRBJ1-4): SAVISQKPSRDICQRGTSLTIQCQVDSQVTMMFWYRQQPGQSLTLIATANQGSEATYESGFVIDKFPISRPNLTFSTLTVSNMSPEDSSIYLCSVEDRDRVKLFFGSGTQLSVL.

V is TRBV27 and J is TRBJ1-2; possibly TRBD1 for D (5 bases). Trimming left V 2 bases short and J 4 bases short, with 14 bases between. The CDR3 sequence is 15 residues long. Germline assignment: CDR1 MNHEY and CDR2 SMNVEV (reference sequence). DNA for the CDR3: TGTGCCAGCAGTTTAGCAGGGAGGAATGGCTATGGCTACACCTTC. Translating gives CASSLAGRNGYGYTF.

This clone was detected many times. The rearrangement links TRBV5-6 to TRBJ2-3; weak D call: TRBD2 (6 bases). The germline V and J ends were trimmed by 2 bases and 3 bases, with 13 bases remaining between them. Germline CDR1 reads SGHDT; CDR2 reads YYEEEE. The length of the CDR3 is 15 residues. The CDR3 reads CASSLGWRETDTQYF. CDR3 sequence (DNA): TGTGCCAGCAGCTTAGGGTGGCGGGAAACAGATACGCAGTATTTT.

This clone was seen just once. The J gene is TRBJ2-3, the V gene TRBV7-2; TRBD1 might be the D (6 bases). Trimming stripped 1 base from V and 3 bases from J, with 17 bases between. This CDR3 has 17 residues. Germline V gives CDR1 SGHTA, CDR2 FQGNSA. CDR3 nucleotides: TGTGCCAGCAGCTTAGACAGGGTAGGCGGAATGACAGATACGCAGTATTTT. It codes for CASSLDRVGGMTDTQYF.

This clone occurred a few times. V usage is TRBV7-2 and J usage is TRBJ2-5; possibly TRBD2 for D (6 bases). CDR1 and CDR2 from the germline V gene are SGHTA and FQGNSA. The CDR3 covers 13 residues. Trimming left V 7 bases short and J 5 bases short, with 14 bases between. The CDR3 DNA sequence: TGTGCCAGCACCCCGGGAGCGGCGGAGACCCAGTACTTC. Translated, it gives CASTPGAAETQYF.

Written as DNA, the CDR3 is TGTGCCAGCAGCTTAGGATCAGCGTGGGAAGATACGCAGTATTTT. It translates to CASSLGSAWEDTQYF. The V call is TRBV11-1, the J call TRBJ2-3; D is ambiguous. There are 15 residues in the CDR3. V dropped 1 base and J dropped 5 bases, with 13 bases sitting between them. Germline-derived CDR1 and CDR2 are SGHAT and FQDESV (reference sequence).

The V and J genes are TRBV6-6 and TRBJ2-5, with D maybe TRBD2 (6 bases). Trimming left V 0 bases short and J 4 bases short, with 9 bases between. The length of the CDR3 is 14 residues. The germline V gene has CDR1 MNHNY and CDR2 SVGAGI (reference sequence). In DNA form, the CDR3 reads TGTGCCAGCAGTTACTCCAGGGACTCAGAGACCCAGTACTTC. Amino acids: CASSYSRDSETQYF.

The chain recombines TRBV5-1 with TRBJ1-3; 7 nucleotides align to TRBD1. This CDR3 contains 17 residues. Germline V gene sequence: CDR1 SGHRS, CDR2 YFSETQ. Losses at the gene ends were 0 bases for V and 0 bases for J; bases not matched to a gene: 6. The CDR3 region has the DNA TGCGCCAGCAGCTTGGCCAACCCAGGGGGCTCTGGAAACACCATATATTTT. Protein product: CASSLANPGGSGNTIYF.

The V gene is TRBV4-2, the J gene TRBJ1-1, with 9 bases matching TRBD1. Germline lookup yields CDR1 LGHNA and CDR2 YNFKEQ. The CDR3 runs to 14 residues. V shed 5 bases and J 7 bases; nucleotides not matched to a gene: 8. CDR3 protein: CASSGGQGGFEAFF. The CDR3 nucleotides read TGTGCCAGCAGCGGGGGACAGGGAGGGTTTGAAGCTTTCTTT.

This clone was recorded a few times. The gene calls are TRBV27 and TRBJ1-5; a possible D gene is TRBD1 (6 bases). This CDR3 comprises 13 residues. The V end lost 4 bases, the J end lost 5 bases, and 9 bases lay between the germline ends. CDR1 and CDR2 (germline): MNHEY, SMNVEV (reference sequence). The CDR3 spells CASSSRGHQPQHF. The DNA of the CDR3 is TGTGCCAGCAGTTCCCGGGGGCATCAGCCCCAGCATTTT.

A few counts support this clone. This rearrangement joins TRBV7-9 to TRBJ2-7; 7 bases align to TRBD2. Losses at the gene ends were 3 bases for V and 1 base for J; bases not matched to a gene: 3. CDR1 is SEHNR and CDR2 is FQNEAQ in the germline V gene (reference sequence). The length of the CDR3 is 14 residues. In nucleotides, the CDR3 is TGTGCCAGCAGCTTCAGCGGGGTGTCCTACGAGCAGTACTTC. This encodes CASSFSGVSYEQYF.